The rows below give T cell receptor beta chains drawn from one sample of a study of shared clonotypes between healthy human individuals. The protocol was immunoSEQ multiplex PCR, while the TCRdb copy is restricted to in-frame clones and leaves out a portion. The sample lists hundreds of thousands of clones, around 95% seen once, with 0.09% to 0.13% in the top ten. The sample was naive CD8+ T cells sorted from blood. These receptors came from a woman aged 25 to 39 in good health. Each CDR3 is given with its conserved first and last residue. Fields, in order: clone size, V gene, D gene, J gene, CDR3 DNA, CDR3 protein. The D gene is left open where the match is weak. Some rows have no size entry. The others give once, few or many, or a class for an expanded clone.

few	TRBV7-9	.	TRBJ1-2	TGTGCCAGCAGCCCTTCAATTTTCTCCGAGACGCATGGCTACACCTTC	CASSPSIFSETHGYTF
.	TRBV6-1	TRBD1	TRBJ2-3	TGTGCCAGCACTAGGACAGGGAGCAACACAGATACGCAGTATTTT	CASTRTGSNTDTQYF
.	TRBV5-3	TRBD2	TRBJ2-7	TGTGCCAGCAGCTTGCAGACTAGCGACTACGAGCAGTACTTC	CASSLQTSDYEQYF
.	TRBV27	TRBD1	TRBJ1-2	TGTGCCAGCAGTTCCCCTGGACAGGGGAACTATGGCTACACCTTC	CASSSPGQGNYGYTF
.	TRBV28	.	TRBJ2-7	TGTGCCAGCAGTTTTTTCGCGGCTTCTACCTACGAGCAGTACTTC	CASSFFAASTYEQYF
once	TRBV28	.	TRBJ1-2	TGTGCCAGCAGTCCTCTTTTAGGCGTTAACTATGGCTACACCTTC	CASSPLLGVNYGYTF
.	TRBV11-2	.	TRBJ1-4	TGTGCCAGCAGCTTATCGGGGGGGAGAGGAGAAAAACTGTTTTTT	CASSLSGGRGEKLFF
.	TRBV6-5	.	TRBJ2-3	TGTGCCAGCAGTCCCCTGGGCTGGGATACAGATACGCAGTATTTT	CASSPLGWDTDTQYF
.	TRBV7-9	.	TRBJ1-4	TGTGCCAGCAGCTTTTCCGTGGCCCAGGTTTACGGAATGGATGAAAAACTGTTTTTT	CASSFSVAQVYGMDEKLFF
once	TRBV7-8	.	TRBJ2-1	TGTGCCAGCAGCTTTATTCCGATTGGCGGGGATGAGCAGTTCTTC	CASSFIPIGGDEQFF
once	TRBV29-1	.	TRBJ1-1	TGCAGCGTTGTGGATTTTATGAACACTGAAGCTTTCTTT	CSVVDFMNTEAFF
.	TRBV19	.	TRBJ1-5	TGTGCCAGTAGTATAGACGGCAGGGTTATCCAGCCCCAGCATTTT	CASSIDGRVIQPQHF
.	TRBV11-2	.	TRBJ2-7	TGTGCCAGCAGCTTTGGGGCAGGTGTCTACGAGCAGTACTTC	CASSFGAGVYEQYF
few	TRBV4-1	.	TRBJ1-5	TGCGCCAGCAGCCAAGATTTCAGGGCTCAGCCCCAGCATTTT	CASSQDFRAQPQHF
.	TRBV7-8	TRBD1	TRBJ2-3	TGTGCCAGCAGCGTCAGCGGACAGGGCACAGATACGCAGTATTTT	CASSVSGQGTDTQYF
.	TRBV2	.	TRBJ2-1	TGTGCCAGCACCCCGGGATTTACCTACAATGAGCAGTTCTTC	CASTPGFTYNEQFF
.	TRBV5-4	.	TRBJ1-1	TGTGCCAGCAGCTTGCGCGGGGGTGAGACTGAAGCTTTCTTT	CASSLRGGETEAFF
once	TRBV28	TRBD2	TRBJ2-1	TGTGCCAGCAGTGCTCGACTAGCGGGAGGGCCCTACAATGAGCAGTTCTTC	CASSARLAGGPYNEQFF
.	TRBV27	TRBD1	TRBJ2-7	TGTGCCAGCAGTTTGCCCGGGACAGGCTCCCACGAGCAGTACTTC	CASSLPGTGSHEQYF
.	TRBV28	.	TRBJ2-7	TGTGCCAGCAGTCCCATCACGGACTTCGCCTACGAGCAGTACTTC	CASSPITDFAYEQYF
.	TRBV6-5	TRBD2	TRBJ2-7	TGTGCCAGCAGGCACCGGAGCGGGAGGGCCTACGAGCAGTACTTC	CASRHRSGRAYEQYF
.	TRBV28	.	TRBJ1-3	TGTGCCAGCAGTTCCCGAACCGGGACTTCAGCCCACTCTGGAAACACCATATATTTT	CASSSRTGTSAHSGNTIYF
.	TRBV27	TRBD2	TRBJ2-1	TGTGCCAGCAGTTCTACCGGGACTAGGAACATCTACAATGAGCAGTTCTTC	CASSSTGTRNIYNEQFF
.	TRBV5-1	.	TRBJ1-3	TGCGCCAGCAGCTTGTTGGACCTAGGGGACACCATATATTTT	CASSLLDLGDTIYF
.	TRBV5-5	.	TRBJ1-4	TGTGCCAGCAGCTTGGGGCAGCTAGGCCCTCTTTTCCATGAAAAACTGTTTTTT	CASSLGQLGPLFHEKLFF
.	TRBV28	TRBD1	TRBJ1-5	TGTGCCAGCAGTTTAAACCGGGACAGGGGATCTCAGCCCCAGCATTTT	CASSLNRDRGSQPQHF
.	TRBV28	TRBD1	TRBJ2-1	TGTGCCAGCAGCGCGGCGGGACAGGGGGAAATTGAGCAGTTCTTC	CASSAAGQGEIEQFF
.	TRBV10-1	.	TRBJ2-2	TGCGCCAGCAGTGCCCCGGGACATTACACCGGGGAGCTGTTTTTT	CASSAPGHYTGELFF
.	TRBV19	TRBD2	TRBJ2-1	TGTGCCAGTAGTGCCCTGGGGGGGTTGGGCAATGAGCAGTTCTTC	CASSALGGLGNEQFF
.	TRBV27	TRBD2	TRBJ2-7	TGTGCCAGCAGTTTATCGTTAGCGGGGGTGGGGGAGCAGTACTTC	CASSLSLAGVGEQYF
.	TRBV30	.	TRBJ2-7	TGTGCCTGGGGGGGGTATGGGAGCTCCTACGAGCAGTACTTC	CAWGGYGSSYEQYF
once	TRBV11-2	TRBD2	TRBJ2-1	TGTGCCAGCAGCTTAGACAGGGGACGGACTAGCGGGAGTTGGAATGAGCAGTTCTTC	CASSLDRGRTSGSWNEQFF